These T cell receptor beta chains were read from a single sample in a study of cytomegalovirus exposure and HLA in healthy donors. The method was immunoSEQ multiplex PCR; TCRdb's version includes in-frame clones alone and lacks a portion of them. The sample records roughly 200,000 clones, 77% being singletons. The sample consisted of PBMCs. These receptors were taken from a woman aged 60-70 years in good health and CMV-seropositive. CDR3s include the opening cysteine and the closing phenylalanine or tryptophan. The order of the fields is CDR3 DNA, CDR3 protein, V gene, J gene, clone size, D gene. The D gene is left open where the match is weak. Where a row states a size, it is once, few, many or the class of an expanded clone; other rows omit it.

DNA: TGTGCCAGCAGCACAAACCAGGGGGCCGGGGAGCTGTTTTTT
CDR3: CASSTNQGAGELFF
V: TRBV11-2
J: TRBJ2-2
size: NA
D: TRBD1

DNA: TGTGCCTGGAGTGAGGCGGGGGGCTACAATGAGCAGTTCTTC
CDR3: CAWSEAGGYNEQFF
V: TRBV30
J: TRBJ2-1
size: NA
D: TRBD2

DNA: TGTGCCAGCTCCCGGGACAGGGGGCTTCAGCCCCAGCATTTT
CDR3: CASSRDRGLQPQHF
V: TRBV2
J: TRBJ1-5
size: NA
D: TRBD1

DNA: TGTGCCAGCAGCCAAGATGGCCAGGGACTAGCGGGATCCGGGGAGCTGTTTTTT
CDR3: CASSQDGQGLAGSGELFF
V: TRBV4-2
J: TRBJ2-2
size: NA
D: TRBD2

DNA: TGTGCCAGCAGTTTCGGACAGGGTTCGTACGAGCAGTACTTC
CDR3: CASSFGQGSYEQYF
V: TRBV27
J: TRBJ2-7
size: NA
D: TRBD1

DNA: TGTGCCAGCAGTTCGGGACAGGGATTCCCCGAAGCTTTCTTT
CDR3: CASSSGQGFPEAFF
V: TRBV9
J: TRBJ1-1
size: once
D: TRBD1

DNA: TGTGCCAGCAGTGTCTCAGGGGCGATTTCACCCCTCCACTTT
CDR3: CASSVSGAISPLHF
V: TRBV25-1
J: TRBJ1-6
size: NA
D: NA

DNA: TGTGCCAGCAGTGACTCTCCGATGTTATTAGCGAAGAACACCGGGGAGCTGTTTTTT
CDR3: CASSDSPMLLAKNTGELFF
V: TRBV6-4
J: TRBJ2-2
size: NA
D: NA

DNA: TGCAGCGTTCGTCAGGAAGGGAGGTATGGCTACACCTTC
CDR3: CSVRQEGRYGYTF
V: TRBV29-1
J: TRBJ1-2
size: NA
D: NA

DNA: TGCAGCGTTGAAGGAACTAGCGGGGGAAACAGTCAGTACTTC
CDR3: CSVEGTSGGNSQYF
V: TRBV29-1
J: TRBJ2-4
size: NA
D: TRBD2

DNA: TGTGCCAGCAGTTTCCTCGGCGAGCAGTACTTC
CDR3: CASSFLGEQYF
V: TRBV27
J: TRBJ2-7
size: NA
D: NA

DNA: TGTGCCAGCAGCGCCAGACAGGCCTATGCAACTAATGAAAAACTGTTTTTT
CDR3: CASSARQAYATNEKLFF
V: TRBV4-2
J: TRBJ1-4
size: NA
D: NA

DNA: TGTGCCAGCAGCGGGACAGGGAGAGGCGCAGATACGCAGTATTTT
CDR3: CASSGTGRGADTQYF
V: TRBV5-6
J: TRBJ2-3
size: NA
D: TRBD1

DNA: TGTGCCAGCGGGCGGGGAACAGGGGAAGCCTATGGCTACACCTTC
CDR3: CASGRGTGEAYGYTF
V: TRBV2
J: TRBJ1-2
size: NA
D: TRBD1

DNA: TGTGCCAGCAGTTACTTGGGACAGGCTCGGAGAGAGACCCAGTACTTC
CDR3: CASSYLGQARRETQYF
V: TRBV6-5
J: TRBJ2-5
size: NA
D: TRBD1

DNA: TGTGCCAGCAGTTACACTAGCGGATCCTACAATGAGCAGTTCTTC
CDR3: CASSYTSGSYNEQFF
V: TRBV6-5
J: TRBJ2-1
size: NA
D: TRBD2

DNA: TGTGCCAGCTCACCGAAGGATCAGCAGGCCCAAGCGAACACCGGGGAGCTGTTTTTT
CDR3: CASSPKDQQAQANTGELFF
V: TRBV18
J: TRBJ2-2
size: NA
D: NA

DNA: TGTGCCAGCTCACCAGACAGGGGAGCCTATGGCTACACCTTC
CDR3: CASSPDRGAYGYTF
V: TRBV18
J: TRBJ1-2
size: NA
D: TRBD1

DNA: TGTGCCAGCAGTTTATACCCCCCAGGGAACGAACTCGCAAGCTACACCTTC
CDR3: CASSLYPPGNELASYTF
V: TRBV28
J: TRBJ1-2
size: NA
D: NA

DNA: TGTGCCAGTAGTAACGGACACTTCACCGGGGAGCTGTTTTTT
CDR3: CASSNGHFTGELFF
V: TRBV19
J: TRBJ2-2
size: once
D: NA

DNA: TGTGCCAGCAGCTTCCCTACAGGGCGCGAGTACTTC
CDR3: CASSFPTGREYF
V: TRBV5-6
J: TRBJ2-7
size: NA
D: NA

DNA: TGTGCCAGCACCCGGGACAGACTAGCCAAAAACATTCAGTACTTC
CDR3: CASTRDRLAKNIQYF
V: TRBV21-1
J: TRBJ2-4
size: NA
D: NA

DNA: TGTGCCAGCAGCTTGAACAGGGGAAGGGGAGAGGCCCAGTACTTC
CDR3: CASSLNRGRGEAQYF
V: TRBV7-9
J: TRBJ2-5
size: NA
D: TRBD1

DNA: TGTGCCTGGAGTGTTCACTATGGCGAGACCCAGTACTTC
CDR3: CAWSVHYGETQYF
V: TRBV30
J: TRBJ2-5
size: few
D: NA

DNA: TGTGCCAGCAGCGTAGGATGGGAGAGTGGAGAGACCCAGTACTTC
CDR3: CASSVGWESGETQYF
V: TRBV9
J: TRBJ2-5
size: few
D: NA

DNA: TGTGCCAGCAGCTTCCAGGGTAGGGAGACCCAGTACTTC
CDR3: CASSFQGRETQYF
V: TRBV5-4
J: TRBJ2-5
size: NA
D: NA

DNA: TGCGCCAGCAGCTTGGGTCAGGTCCCAAACTATGGCTACACCTTC
CDR3: CASSLGQVPNYGYTF
V: TRBV5-1
J: TRBJ1-2
size: NA
D: NA

DNA: TGTGCCAGCAGTGAAAAATGGGACACCACTTACAATGAGCAGTTCTTC
CDR3: CASSEKWDTTYNEQFF
V: TRBV6-1
J: TRBJ2-1
size: NA
D: NA